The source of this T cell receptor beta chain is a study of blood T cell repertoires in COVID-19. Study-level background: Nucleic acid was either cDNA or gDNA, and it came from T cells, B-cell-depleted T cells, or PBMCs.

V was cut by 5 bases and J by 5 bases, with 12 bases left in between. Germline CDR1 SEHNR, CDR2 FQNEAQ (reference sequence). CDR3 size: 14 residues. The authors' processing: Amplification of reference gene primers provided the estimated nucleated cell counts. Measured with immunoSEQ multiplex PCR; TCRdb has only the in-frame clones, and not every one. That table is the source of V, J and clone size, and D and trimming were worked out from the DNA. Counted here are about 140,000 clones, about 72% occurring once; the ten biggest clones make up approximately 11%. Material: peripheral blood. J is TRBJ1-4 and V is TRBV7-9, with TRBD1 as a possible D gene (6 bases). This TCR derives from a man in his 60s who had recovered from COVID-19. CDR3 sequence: CASSRSGENEKLFF. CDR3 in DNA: TGTGCCAGCAGCCGCTCAGGGGAGAATGAAAAACTGTTTTTT.